Listed below are T cell receptor beta chains from one sample, sequenced in a study of OX40 agonist ivuxolimab in advanced cancers. TCRdb's copy holds only in-frame clones and misses some; the assay was immunoSEQ multiplex PCR. The sample carries around 67,000 clones, roughly 80% recorded once. The sequencing used CD4+ or CD8+ T cells sorted from blood, collected in a trial of the OX40 agonist ivuxolimab. The receptors shown here come from an adult with an advanced solid tumor such as melanoma, head and neck, liver or kidney cancer. The CDR3 runs from the conserved cysteine through the conserved F or W. The D gene is left open where the match is weak.

.	TRBV28	TRBJ1-3	TGTGCCAGCAGTTTTCAGCGGCAGGGGGGAAACACCATATATTTT	CASSFQRQGGNTIYF
.	TRBV30	TRBJ1-5	TGTGCCTGGAGTGCCGACAGTTTTCGGCAGCCCCAGCATTTT	CAWSADSFRQPQHF
.	TRBV7-9	TRBJ1-1	TGTGCCAGCAGCTTGTCAGGGATTAGAGCTTTCTTT	CASSLSGIRAFF
.	TRBV6-1	TRBJ2-5	TGTGCCAGCCACACCCATGAAGCCCAGTACTTC	CASHTHEAQYF
.	TRBV7-8	TRBJ2-7	TGTGCCAGCAGCCCGCCTGCCGGGGCTTCATCCTACGAGCAGTACTTC	CASSPPAGASSYEQYF